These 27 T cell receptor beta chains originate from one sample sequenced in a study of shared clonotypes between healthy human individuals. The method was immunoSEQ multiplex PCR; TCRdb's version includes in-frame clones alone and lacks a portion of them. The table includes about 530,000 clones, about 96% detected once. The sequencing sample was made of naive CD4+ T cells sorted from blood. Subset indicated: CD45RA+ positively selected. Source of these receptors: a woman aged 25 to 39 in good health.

The chain's CDR3 is CSVGRESNEQFF. In nucleotides, the CDR3 is TGCAGCGTTGGGCGGGAGAGCAATGAGCAGTTCTTC. The chain carries TRBV29-1 and TRBJ2-1; the match to TRBD2 covers 7 bases. In germline, CDR1 is SQVTM, CDR2 ANQGSEA. After removal of 4 bases from V and 6 bases from J, the junction contained 3 bases not matched to a gene. This CDR3 contains 12 residues.

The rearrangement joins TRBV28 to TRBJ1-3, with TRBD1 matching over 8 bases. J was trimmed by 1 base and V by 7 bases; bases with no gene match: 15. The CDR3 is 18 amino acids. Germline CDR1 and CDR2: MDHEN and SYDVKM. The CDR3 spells CASITTGEMENSGNTIYF. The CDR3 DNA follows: TGTGCCAGCATTACGACAGGGGAAATGGAGAATTCTGGAAACACCATATATTTT.

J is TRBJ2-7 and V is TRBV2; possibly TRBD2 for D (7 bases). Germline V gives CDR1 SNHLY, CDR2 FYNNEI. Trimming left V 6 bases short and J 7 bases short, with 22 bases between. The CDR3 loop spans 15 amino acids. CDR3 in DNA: TGTGCCAGCAGGTCGGGTAGGGGGGGCCCTGGGGAGCAGTACTTC. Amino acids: CASRSGRGGPGEQYF.

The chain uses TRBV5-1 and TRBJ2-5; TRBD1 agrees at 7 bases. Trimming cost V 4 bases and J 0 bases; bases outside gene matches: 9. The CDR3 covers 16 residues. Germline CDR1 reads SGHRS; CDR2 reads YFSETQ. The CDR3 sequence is CASSTGLTGNQETQYF. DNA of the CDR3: TGCGCCAGCAGCACCGGTTTGACAGGGAACCAAGAGACCCAGTACTTC.

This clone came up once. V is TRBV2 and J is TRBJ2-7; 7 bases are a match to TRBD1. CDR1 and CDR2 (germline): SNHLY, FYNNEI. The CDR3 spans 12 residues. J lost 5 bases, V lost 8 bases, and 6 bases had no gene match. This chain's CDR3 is CASRQQGNEQYF. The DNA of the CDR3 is TGTGCCAGCCGACAACAGGGGAACGAGCAGTACTTC.

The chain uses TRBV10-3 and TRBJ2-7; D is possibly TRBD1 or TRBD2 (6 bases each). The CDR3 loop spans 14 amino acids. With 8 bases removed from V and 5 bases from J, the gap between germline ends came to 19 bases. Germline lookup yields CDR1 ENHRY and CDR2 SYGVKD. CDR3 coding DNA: TGTGCCATCGCAGGTCCTGGGGGGCTGAACGAGCAGTACTTC. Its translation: CAIAGPGGLNEQYF.

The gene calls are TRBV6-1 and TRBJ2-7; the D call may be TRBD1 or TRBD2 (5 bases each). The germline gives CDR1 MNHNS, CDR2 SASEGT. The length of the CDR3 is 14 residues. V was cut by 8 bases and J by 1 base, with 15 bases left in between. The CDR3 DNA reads TGTGCCAGCCACCTTGACTGGGGGTCCTACGAGCAGTACTTC. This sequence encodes CASHLDWGSYEQYF.

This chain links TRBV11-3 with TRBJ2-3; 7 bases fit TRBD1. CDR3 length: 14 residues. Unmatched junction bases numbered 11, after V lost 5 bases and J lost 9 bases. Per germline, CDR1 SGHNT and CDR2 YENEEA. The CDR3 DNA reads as TGTGCCAGCAGCAAAAGAAAGGGGGCCGACACGCAGTATTTT. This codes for CASSKRKGADTQYF.

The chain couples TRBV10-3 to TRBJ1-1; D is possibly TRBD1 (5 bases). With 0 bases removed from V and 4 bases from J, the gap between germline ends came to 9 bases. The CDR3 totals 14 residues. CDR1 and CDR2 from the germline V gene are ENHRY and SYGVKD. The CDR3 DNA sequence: TGTGCCATCAGTGAGTCTTACCAGGGCACTGAAGCTTTCTTT. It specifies CAISESYQGTEAFF.

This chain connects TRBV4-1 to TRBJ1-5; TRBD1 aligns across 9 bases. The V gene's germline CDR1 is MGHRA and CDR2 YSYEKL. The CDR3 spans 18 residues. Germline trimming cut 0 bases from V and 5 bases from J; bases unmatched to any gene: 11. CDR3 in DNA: TGCGCCAGCAGCCAAGAATTAACCGGGACAGGGAATGATCAGCCCCAGCATTTT. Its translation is CASSQELTGTGNDQPQHF.

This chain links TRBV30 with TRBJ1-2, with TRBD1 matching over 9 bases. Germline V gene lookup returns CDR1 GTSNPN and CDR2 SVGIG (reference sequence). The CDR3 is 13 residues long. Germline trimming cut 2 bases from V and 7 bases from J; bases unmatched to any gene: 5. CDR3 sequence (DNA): TGTGCCTGGAGTTCCCGGGACAGGGCTGGCTACACCTTC. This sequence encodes CAWSSRDRAGYTF.

The CDR3 DNA sequence: TGCGCCAGCAGACCCGGTGGGGATACGCAGTATTTT. It encodes CASRPGGDTQYF. The chain is built from TRBV5-1 and TRBJ2-3, with D uncertain. Germline values: CDR1 SGHRS, CDR2 YFSETQ. V was cut by 5 bases and J by 6 bases, with 10 bases left in between. The CDR3 covers 12 residues.

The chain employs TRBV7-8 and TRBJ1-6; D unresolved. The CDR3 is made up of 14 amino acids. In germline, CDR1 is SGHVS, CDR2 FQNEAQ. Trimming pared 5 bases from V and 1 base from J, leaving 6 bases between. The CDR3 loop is CASSPGSYNSPLHF. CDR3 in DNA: TGTGCCAGCAGCCCGGGTTCCTATAATTCACCCCTCCACTTT.

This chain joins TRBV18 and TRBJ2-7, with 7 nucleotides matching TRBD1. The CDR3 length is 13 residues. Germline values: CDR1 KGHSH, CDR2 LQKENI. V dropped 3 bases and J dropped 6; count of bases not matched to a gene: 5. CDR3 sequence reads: CASSPDRVSEQYF. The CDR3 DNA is TGTGCCAGCTCACCCGACAGGGTCTCCGAGCAGTACTTC.

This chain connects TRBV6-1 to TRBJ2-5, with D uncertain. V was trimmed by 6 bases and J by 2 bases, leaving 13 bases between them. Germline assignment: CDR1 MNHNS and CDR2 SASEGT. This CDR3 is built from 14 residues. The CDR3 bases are TGTGCCAGCAGCTCCGTATACTCGCAAGAGACCCAGTACTTC. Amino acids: CASSSVYSQETQYF.

The DNA for the CDR3 is TGTGCCAGCAGTCCACAGGACCAAAAATACGAGCAGTACTTC. Its translation: CASSPQDQKYEQYF. This rearrangement joins TRBV6-5 to TRBJ2-7; weak D call: TRBD1 (5 bases). The CDR3 sequence is 14 residues long. Between the trimmed V and J ends, which lost 5 bases and 4 bases, there was a span of 15 bases. Per the germline V gene, CDR1 is MNHEY and CDR2 is SVGAGI.

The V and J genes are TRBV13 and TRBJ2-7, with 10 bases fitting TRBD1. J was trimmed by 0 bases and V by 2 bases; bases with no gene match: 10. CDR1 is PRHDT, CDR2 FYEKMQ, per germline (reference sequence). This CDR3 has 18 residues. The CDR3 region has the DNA TGTGCCAGCAGCTTAACACACGGAGGACAGGGGGACTCCTACGAGCAGTACTTC. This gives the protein CASSLTHGGQGDSYEQYF.

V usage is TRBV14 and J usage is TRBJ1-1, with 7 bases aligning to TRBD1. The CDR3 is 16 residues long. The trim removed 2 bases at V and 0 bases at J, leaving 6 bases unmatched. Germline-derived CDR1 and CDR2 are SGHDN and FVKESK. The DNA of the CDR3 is TGTGCCAGCAGCCAATATCGGGACAGATTGAACACTGAAGCTTTCTTT. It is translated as CASSQYRDRLNTEAFF.

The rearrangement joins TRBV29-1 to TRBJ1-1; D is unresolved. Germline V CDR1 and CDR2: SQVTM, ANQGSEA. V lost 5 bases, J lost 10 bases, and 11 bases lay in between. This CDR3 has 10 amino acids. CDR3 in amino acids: CSVSREGAFF. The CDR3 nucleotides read TGCAGCGTTTCCCGGGAAGGAGCTTTCTTT.

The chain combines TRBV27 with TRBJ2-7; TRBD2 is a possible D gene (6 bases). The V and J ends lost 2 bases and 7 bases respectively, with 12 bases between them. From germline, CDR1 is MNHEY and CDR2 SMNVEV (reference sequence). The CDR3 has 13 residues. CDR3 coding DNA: TGTGCCAGCAGTTTACTTACTAGCCCTGAGCAGTACTTC. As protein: CASSLLTSPEQYF.

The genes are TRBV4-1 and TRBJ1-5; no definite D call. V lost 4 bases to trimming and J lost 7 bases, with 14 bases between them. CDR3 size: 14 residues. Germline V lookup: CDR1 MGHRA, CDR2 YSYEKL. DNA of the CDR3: TGCGCCAGCAGCCTCAGCACGGAAGGGCAGCCCCAGCATTTT. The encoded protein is CASSLSTEGQPQHF.

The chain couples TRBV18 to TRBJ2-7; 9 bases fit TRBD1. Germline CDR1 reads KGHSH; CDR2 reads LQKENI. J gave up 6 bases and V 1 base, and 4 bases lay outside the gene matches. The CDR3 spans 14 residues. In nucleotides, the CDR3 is TGTGCCAGCTCACCACAAGGGACAGGGTTCGAGCAGTACTTC. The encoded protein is CASSPQGTGFEQYF.

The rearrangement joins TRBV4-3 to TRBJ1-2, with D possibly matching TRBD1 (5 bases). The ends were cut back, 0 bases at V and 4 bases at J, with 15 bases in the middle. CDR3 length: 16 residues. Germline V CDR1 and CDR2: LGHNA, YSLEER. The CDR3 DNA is TGCGCCAGCAGCCAAGACCCGTCGGGGGTCTGCTATGGCTACACCTTC. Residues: CASSQDPSGVCYGYTF.

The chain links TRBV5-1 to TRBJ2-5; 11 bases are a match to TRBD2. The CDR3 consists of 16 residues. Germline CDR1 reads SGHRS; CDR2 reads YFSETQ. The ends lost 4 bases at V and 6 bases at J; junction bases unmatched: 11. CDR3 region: CASSPWGLAVSKTQYF. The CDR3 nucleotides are TGCGCCAGCAGCCCCTGGGGACTAGCGGTCTCGAAGACCCAGTACTTC.

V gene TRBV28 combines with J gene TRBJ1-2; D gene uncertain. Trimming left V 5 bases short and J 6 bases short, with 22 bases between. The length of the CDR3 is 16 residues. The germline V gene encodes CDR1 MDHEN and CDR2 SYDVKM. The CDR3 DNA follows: TGTGCCAGCAGTCCTACAGCTGCGGTTGTAAGGAATGGCTACACCTTC. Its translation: CASSPTAAVVRNGYTF.

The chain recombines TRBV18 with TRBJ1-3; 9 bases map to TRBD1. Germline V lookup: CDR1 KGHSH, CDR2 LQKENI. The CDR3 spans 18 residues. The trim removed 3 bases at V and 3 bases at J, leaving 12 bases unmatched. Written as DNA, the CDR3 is TGTGCCAGCTCACCTAGGGGGACAGGGACGAAACTTGGAAACACCATATATTTT. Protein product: CASSPRGTGTKLGNTIYF.

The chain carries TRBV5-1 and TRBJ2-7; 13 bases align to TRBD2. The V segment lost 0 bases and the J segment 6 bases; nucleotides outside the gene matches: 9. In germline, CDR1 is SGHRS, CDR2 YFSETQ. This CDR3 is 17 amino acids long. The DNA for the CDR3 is TGCGCCAGCAGCTTGGGGCGGACTAGCGGGAGTGGCTCCGAGCAGTACTTC. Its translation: CASSLGRTSGSGSEQYF.